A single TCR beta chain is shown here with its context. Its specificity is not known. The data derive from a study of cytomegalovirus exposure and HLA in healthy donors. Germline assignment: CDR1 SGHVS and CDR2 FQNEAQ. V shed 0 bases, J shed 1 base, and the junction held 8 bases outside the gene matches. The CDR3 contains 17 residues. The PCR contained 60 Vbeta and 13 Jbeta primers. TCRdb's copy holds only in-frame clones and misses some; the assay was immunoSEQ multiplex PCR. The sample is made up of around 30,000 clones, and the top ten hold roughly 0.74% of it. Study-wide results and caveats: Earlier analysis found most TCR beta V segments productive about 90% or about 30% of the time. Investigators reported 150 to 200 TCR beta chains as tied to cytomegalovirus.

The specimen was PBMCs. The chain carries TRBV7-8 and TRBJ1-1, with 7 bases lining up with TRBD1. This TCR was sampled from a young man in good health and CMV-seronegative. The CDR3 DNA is TGTGCCAGCAGCTTAGCGTTCCAGGGGGTCCAGAACACTGAAGCTTTCTTT. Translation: CASSLAFQGVQNTEAFF.